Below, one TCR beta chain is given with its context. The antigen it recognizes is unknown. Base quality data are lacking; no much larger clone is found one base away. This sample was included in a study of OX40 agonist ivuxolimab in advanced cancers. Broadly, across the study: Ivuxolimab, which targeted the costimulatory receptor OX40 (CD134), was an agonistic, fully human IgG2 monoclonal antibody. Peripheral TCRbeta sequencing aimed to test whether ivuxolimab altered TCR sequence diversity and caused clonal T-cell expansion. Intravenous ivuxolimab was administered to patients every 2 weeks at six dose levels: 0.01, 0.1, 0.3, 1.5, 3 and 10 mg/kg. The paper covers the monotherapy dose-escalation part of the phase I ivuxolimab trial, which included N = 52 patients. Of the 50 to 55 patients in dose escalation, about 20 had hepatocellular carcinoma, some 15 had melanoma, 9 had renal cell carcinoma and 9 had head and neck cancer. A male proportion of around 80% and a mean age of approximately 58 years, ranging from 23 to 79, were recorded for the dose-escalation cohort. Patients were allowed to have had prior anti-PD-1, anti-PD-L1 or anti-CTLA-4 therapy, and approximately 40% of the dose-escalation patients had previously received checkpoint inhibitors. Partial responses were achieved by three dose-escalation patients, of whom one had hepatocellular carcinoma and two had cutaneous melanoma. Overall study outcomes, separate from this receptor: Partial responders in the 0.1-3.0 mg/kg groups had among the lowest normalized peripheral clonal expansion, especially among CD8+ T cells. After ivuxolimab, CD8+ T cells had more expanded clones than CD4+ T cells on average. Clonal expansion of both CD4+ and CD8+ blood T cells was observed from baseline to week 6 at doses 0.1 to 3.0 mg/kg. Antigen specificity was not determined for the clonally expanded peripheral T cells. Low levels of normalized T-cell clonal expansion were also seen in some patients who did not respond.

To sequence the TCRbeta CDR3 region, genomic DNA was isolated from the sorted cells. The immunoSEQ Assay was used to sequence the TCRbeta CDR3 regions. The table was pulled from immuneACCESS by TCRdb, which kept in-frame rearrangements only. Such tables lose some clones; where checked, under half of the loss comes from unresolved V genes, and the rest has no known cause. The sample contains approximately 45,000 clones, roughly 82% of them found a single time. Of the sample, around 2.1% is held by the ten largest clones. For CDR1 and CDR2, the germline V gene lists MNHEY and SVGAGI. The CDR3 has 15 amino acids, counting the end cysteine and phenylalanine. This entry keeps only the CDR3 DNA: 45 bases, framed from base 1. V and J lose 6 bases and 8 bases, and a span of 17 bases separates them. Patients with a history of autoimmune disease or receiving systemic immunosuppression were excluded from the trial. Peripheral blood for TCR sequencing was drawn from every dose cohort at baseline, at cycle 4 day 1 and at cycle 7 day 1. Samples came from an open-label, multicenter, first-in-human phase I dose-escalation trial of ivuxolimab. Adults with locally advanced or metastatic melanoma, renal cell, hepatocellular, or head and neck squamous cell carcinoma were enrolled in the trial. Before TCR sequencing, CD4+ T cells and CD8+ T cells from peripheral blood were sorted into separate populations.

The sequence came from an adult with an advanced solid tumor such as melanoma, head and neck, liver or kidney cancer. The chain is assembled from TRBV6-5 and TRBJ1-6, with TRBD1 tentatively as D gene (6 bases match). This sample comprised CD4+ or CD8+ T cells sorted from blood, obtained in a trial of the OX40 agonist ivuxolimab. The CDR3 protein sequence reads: CASRNGGLGDSPLHF. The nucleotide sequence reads TGTGCCAGCAGAAACGGGGGGCTCGGGGATTCACCCCTCCACTTT.